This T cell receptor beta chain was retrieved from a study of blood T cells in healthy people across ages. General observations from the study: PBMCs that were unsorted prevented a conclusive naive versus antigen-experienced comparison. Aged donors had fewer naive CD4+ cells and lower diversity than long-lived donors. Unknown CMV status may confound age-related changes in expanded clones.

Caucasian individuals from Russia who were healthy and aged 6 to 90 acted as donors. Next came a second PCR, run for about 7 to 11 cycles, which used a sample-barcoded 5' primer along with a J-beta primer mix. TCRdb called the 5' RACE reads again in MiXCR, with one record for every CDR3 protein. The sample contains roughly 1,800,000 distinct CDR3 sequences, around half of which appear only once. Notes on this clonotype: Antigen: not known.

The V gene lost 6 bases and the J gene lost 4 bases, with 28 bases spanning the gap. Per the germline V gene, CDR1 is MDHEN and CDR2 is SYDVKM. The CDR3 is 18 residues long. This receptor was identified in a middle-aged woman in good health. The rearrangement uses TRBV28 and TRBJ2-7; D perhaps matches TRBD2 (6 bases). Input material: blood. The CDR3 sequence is CASSSVGRTPLSLYEQYF. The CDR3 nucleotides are TGTGCCAGCAGCTCGGTGGGGAGGACTCCGTTGAGTTTATACGAGCAGTACTTC.